This is a list of T cell receptor beta chains from one sample in a study of blood T cells in healthy people across ages. TCRdb recomputed calls from the 5' RACE reads with MiXCR, one row per CDR3 protein. The repertoire holds under 2,000,000 distinct CDR3 sequences, with less than 50% as singletons. The source material was blood. The origin of the receptors is a woman aged 40 to 55 in good health. Each CDR3 is given with its conserved first and last residue. Fields, in order: J gene, V gene, CDR3 protein.

j_call: TRBJ1-5
v_call: TRBV27
cdr3_aa: CASSDSNRGSNQPQHF

j_call: NA
v_call: TRBV29-1
cdr3_aa: CSVRRAGAYEQYF

j_call: TRBJ2-1
v_call: TRBV28
cdr3_aa: CASRKQGYNEQFF

j_call: TRBJ2-5
v_call: TRBV7-2
cdr3_aa: CASSLQGKKETQYF

j_call: TRBJ2-3
v_call: TRBV20-1
cdr3_aa: CSATSPGQGRGTDTQYF

j_call: TRBJ2-2
v_call: TRBV9
cdr3_aa: CASGVEPTGELFF

j_call: TRBJ2-7
v_call: TRBV6-2/TRBV6-3
cdr3_aa: CASSYSIWNEQYF

j_call: TRBJ2-3
v_call: TRBV7-3
cdr3_aa: CASSSGQPSTDTQYF

j_call: TRBJ2-3
v_call: TRBV12-3/TRBV12-4
cdr3_aa: CASTKASGSRTDTQYF

j_call: TRBJ2-5
v_call: TRBV7-2
cdr3_aa: CASSLFSDPSSNEQYF

j_call: TRBJ2-3
v_call: TRBV6-1
cdr3_aa: CASRPRQGGTTDTQYF

j_call: TRBJ2-4
v_call: TRBV6-2/TRBV6-3
cdr3_aa: CASSYSGSVAKNIQYF

j_call: TRBJ2-3
v_call: TRBV7-7
cdr3_aa: CASSVGLAGSSSTDTQYF

j_call: TRBJ2-7
v_call: TRBV6-5
cdr3_aa: CASTIGSGGTYEQYF

j_call: TRBJ1-1
v_call: TRBV6-5
cdr3_aa: CASKSWDRGSTEAFF

j_call: TRBJ2-5
v_call: TRBV6-2/TRBV6-3
cdr3_aa: CASSYIAAETQYF

j_call: TRBJ1-2
v_call: TRBV28
cdr3_aa: CASSLGELANYGYTF

j_call: TRBJ2-3
v_call: TRBV7-9
cdr3_aa: CASSLNRGPHMQYF

j_call: TRBJ2-7
v_call: TRBV24-1
cdr3_aa: CATQQGPSYEQYF

j_call: TRBJ1-2
v_call: TRBV4-3
cdr3_aa: CASSQDPDSLYGYTF

j_call: TRBJ1-2
v_call: TRBV5-1
cdr3_aa: CASSDPRGAAYGYTF

j_call: TRBJ2-1
v_call: TRBV4-3
cdr3_aa: CASSQGGVFNEQFF

j_call: TRBJ2-5
v_call: TRBV7-2
cdr3_aa: CASSLEPGLASETQYF

j_call: TRBJ2-7
v_call: TRBV7-2
cdr3_aa: CASSIDRYEQYF

j_call: TRBJ2-3
v_call: TRBV20-1
cdr3_aa: CSARALRLVGTDTQYF

j_call: TRBJ2-3
v_call: TRBV20-1
cdr3_aa: CSARPTGGSDTQYF

j_call: TRBJ1-5
v_call: TRBV20-1
cdr3_aa: CSARPGGGQPQHF

j_call: TRBJ2-7
v_call: TRBV9
cdr3_aa: CASSVGYSQAYEQYF

j_call: TRBJ1-2
v_call: TRBV7-2
cdr3_aa: CASSLTGGDGYTF